Below are 4 T cell receptor beta chains sequenced from a single sample in a study of control samples from healthy donors and cancer patients. Data came from immunoSEQ multiplex PCR; TCRdb stores just in-frame clones and leaves some out. The repertoire consists of about 140,000 clones, with 89% occurring once and the leading ten covering roughly 5%. Sequenced material: blood. These receptors came from a man aged 25 to 45 in good health.

Written as DNA, the CDR3 is TGTGCCAGCAGCCAAGATGGGACAGTTTATGGCTACACCTTC. Translation gives CASSQDGTVYGYTF. This chain links TRBV3-1 (or the pseudogene TRBV3-2) with TRBJ1-2; 7 bases are a match to TRBD1. CDR3 length: 14 residues. J lost 5 bases, V lost 0 bases, and 3 bases had no gene match. CDR1 is LGHDT and CDR2 is YNNKEL in the germline V gene (reference sequence).

The rearrangement joins TRBV21-1 to TRBJ1-3; no DNA check was done on the table's D call, TRBD1. TRBV21-1 is labeled a pseudogene. CDR3 length: 15 amino acids. In DNA form, the CDR3 reads TGTGCCAGCACCGGACAGGGGTCACCTGGAAACACCATATATTTT. Amino acid sequence: CASTGQGSPGNTIYF.

The chain links TRBV6-6 to TRBJ1-1; possible D gene TRBD1, 5 bases. This CDR3 contains 15 residues. Germline CDR1 is MNHNY and CDR2 is SVGAGI (reference sequence). V lost 5 bases and J lost 4, with 17 bases in between. CDR3 DNA sequence: TGTGCCAGCAGTCACCTCGGGGGGGAGGCCACTGAAGCTTTCTTT. Its protein product is CASSHLGGEATEAFF.

The V call is TRBV7-2, the J call TRBJ2-7; TRBD1 might be the D (6 bases). V shed 1 base and J shed 2 bases, with 12 bases lying between them. The CDR3 is 15 residues long. Germline CDR1 and CDR2: SGHTA and FQGNSA. This chain's CDR3 is CASSLGQVTPYEQYF. The CDR3, as DNA: TGTGCCAGCAGCTTAGGACAGGTTACACCCTACGAGCAGTACTTC.